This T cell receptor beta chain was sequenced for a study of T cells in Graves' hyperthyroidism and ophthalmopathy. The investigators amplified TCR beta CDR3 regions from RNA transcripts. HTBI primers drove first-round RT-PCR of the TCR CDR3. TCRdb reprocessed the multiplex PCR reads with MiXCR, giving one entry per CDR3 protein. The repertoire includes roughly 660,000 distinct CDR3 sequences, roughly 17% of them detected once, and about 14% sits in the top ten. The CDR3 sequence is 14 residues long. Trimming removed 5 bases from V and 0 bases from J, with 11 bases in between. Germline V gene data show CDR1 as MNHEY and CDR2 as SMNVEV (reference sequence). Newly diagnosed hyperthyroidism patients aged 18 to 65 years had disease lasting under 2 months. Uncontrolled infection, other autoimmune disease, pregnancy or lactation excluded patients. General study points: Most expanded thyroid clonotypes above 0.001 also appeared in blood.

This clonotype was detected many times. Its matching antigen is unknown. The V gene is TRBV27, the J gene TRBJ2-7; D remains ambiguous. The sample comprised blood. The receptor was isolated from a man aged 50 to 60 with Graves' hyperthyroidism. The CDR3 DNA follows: TGTGCCAGCAGTCCCGATCTGTACTCCTACGAGCAGTACTTC. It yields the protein CASSPDLYSYEQYF.